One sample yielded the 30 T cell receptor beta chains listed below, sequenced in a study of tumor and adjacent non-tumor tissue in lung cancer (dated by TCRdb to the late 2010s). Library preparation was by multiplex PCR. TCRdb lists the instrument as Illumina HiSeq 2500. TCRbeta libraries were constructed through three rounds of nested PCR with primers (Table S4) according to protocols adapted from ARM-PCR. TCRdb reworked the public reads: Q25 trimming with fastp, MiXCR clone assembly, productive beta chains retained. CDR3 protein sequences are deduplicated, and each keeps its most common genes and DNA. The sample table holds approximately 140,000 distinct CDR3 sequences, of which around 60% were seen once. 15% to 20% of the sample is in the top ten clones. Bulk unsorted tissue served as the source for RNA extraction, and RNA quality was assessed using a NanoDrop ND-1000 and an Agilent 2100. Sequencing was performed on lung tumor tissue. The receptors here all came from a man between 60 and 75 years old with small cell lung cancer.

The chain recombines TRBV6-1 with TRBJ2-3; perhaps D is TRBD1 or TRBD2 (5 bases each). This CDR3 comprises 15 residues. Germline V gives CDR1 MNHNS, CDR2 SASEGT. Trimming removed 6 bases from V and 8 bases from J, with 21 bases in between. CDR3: CASSRDADLPGTQYF. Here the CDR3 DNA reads TGTGCCAGCAGCCGGGACGCCGACCTCCCGGGTACGCAGTATTTT.

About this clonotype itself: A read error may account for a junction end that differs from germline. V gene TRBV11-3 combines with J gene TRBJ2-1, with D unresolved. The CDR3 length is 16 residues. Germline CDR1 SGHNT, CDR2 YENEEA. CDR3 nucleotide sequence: TGTACCAGCAGCTTGAACGGGCGGACGGGTTACAATGAGCAGTTCTTC. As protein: CTSSLNGRTGYNEQFF.

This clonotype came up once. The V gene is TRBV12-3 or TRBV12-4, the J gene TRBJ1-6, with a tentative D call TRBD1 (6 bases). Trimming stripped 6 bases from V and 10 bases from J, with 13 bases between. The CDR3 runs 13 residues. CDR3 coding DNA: TGTGCCAGCAGGAAGGGGGAAAAATCACCCCTCCACTTT. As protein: CASRKGEKSPLHF.

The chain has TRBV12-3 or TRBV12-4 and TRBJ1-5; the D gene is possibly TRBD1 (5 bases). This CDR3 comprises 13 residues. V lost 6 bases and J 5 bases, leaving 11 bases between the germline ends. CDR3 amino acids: CASREQEYQPQHF. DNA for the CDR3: TGTGCCAGCAGGGAACAGGAGTATCAGCCCCAGCATTTT.

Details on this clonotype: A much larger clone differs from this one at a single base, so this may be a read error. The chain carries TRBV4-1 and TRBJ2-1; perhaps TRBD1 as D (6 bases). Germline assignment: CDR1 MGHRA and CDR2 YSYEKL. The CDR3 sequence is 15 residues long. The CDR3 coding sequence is TGCGCCAGCAGCCTCCTCGGAACCAGGGACAATAAGCAGTTCTTC. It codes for CASSLLGTRDNKQFF.

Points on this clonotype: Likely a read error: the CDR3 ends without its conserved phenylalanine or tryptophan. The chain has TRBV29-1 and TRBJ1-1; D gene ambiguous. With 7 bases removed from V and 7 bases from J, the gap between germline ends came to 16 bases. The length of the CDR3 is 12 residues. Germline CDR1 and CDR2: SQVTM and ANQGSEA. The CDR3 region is CSGGSGRFEAFS. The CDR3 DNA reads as TGCAGCGGAGGATCGGGAAGATTTGAAGCTTTCTCT.

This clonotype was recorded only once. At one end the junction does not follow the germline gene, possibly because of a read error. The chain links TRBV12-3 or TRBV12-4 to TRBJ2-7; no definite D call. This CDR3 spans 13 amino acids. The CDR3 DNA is TGTGCCAGCAGTTTAGTGCTTTCCTACAAGCATTACTTC. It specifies CASSLVLSYKHYF.

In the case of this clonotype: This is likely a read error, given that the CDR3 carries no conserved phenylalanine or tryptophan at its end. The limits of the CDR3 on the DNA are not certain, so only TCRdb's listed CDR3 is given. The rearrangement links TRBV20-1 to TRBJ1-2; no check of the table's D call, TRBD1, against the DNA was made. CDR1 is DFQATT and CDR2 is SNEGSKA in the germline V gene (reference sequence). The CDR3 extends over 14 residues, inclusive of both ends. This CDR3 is CSARGAGLYYGCTL.

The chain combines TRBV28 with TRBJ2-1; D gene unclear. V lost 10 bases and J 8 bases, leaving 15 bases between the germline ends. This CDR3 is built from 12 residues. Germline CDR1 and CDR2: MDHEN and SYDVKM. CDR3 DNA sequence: TGTGCCAACAGAGTTGGACGGGATGAGCAGTTCTTC. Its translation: CANRVGRDEQFF.

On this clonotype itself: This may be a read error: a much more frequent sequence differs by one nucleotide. The CDR3 sequence: CASSPGRVSCGYTF. The CDR3 nucleotides are TGTGCCAGCAGCCCGGGCAGGGTGAGCTGTGGCTACACCTTC. The V gene is TRBV5-6, the J gene TRBJ1-2, with a tentative D call TRBD1 (5 bases). Trimming shortened V by 4 bases and J by 7 bases, and 17 bases separated the two germline ends. CDR3 size: 14 residues. Germline CDR1 is SGHDT and CDR2 is YYEEEE.

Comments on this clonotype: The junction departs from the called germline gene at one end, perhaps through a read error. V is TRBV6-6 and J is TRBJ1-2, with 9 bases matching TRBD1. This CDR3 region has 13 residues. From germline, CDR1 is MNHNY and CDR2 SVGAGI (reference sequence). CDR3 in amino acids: CASSYEQGAGYIF. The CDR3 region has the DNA TGTGCCAGCAGTTACGAACAGGGGGCCGGCTACATCTTC.

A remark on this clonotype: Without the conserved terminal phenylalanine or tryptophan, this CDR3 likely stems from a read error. CDR3 sequence reads: CASSRQGRHEQYL. The CDR3 DNA reads TGTGCCAGCAGCCGACAGGGGAGGCACGAGCAGTACTTA. This chain joins TRBV12-3 or TRBV12-4 and TRBJ2-7; TRBD1 matches 8 bases. The J segment lost 5 bases and the V segment lost 6 bases, leaving 6 bases of the junction unmatched. The CDR3 totals 13 residues.

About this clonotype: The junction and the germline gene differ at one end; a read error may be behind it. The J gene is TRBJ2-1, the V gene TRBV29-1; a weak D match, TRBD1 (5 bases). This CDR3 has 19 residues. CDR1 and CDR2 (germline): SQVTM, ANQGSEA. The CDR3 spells CSVEDTGASVVPSYNEQFF. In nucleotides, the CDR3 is TGCAGCGTTGAAGACACTGGGGCGTCAGTAGTCCCCTCCTACAATGAGCAATTCTTC.

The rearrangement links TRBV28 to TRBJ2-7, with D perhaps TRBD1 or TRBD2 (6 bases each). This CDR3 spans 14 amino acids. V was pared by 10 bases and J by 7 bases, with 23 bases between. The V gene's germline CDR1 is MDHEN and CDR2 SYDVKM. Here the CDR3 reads CAIRARGGPNEQYF. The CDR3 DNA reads TGTGCCATCAGGGCGCGAGGGGGGCCGAATGAGCAGTACTTC.

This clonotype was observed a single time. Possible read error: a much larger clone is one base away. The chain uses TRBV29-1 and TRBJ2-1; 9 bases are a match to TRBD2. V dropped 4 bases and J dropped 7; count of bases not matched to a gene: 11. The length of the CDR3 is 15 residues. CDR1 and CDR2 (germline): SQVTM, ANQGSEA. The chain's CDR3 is CSVAVREGRANEQFF. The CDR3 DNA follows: TGCAGCGTTGCGGTGCGGGAGGGAAGGGCAAATGAGCAGTTCTTC.

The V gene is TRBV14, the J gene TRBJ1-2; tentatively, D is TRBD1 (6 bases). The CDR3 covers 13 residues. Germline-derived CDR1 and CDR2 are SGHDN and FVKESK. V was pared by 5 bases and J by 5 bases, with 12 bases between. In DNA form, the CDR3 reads TGTGCCAGCAGCGAAGGACAGACTTATGGCTACACCTTC. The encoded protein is CASSEGQTYGYTF.

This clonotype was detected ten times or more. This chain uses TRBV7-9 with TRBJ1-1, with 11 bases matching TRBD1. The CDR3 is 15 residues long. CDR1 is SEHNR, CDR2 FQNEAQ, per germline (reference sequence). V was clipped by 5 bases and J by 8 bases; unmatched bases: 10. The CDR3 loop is CASSIRDRGFLEAFF. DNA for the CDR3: TGTGCCAGCAGCATACGGGACAGGGGGTTTCTCGAAGCTTTCTTT.

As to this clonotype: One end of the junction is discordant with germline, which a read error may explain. CDR3 sequence: CASTFERNTEELFF. The CDR3 DNA is TGTGCCAGCACCTTTGAGCGAAACACCGAGGAGCTGTTTTTT. The rearrangement uses TRBV6-1 and TRBJ2-2; D uncertain. CDR3 size: 14 residues. The germline V gene has CDR1 MNHNS and CDR2 SASEGT.

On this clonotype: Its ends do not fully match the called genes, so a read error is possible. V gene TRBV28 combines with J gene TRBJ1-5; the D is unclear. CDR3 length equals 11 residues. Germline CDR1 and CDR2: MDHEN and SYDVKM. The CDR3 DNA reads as TGTGTCAGCAGTTCTAATCAGACCCAGCATTTT. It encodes CVSSSNQTQHF. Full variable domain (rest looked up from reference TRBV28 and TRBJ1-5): DVKVTQSSRYLVKRTGEKVFLECVQDMDHENMFWYRQDPGLGLRLIYFSYDVKMKEKGDIPEGYSVSREKKERFSLILESASTNQTSMYLCVSSSNQTQHFGDGTRLSIL.

In DNA form, the CDR3 reads TGCAGCGTTGAAGAAAGTGGGACAGCCTCCTACGAGCAGTACTTC. Its translation: CSVEESGTASYEQYF. The rearrangement joins TRBV29-1 to TRBJ2-7, with TRBD1 matching over 7 bases. Trimming removed 0 bases from V and 0 bases from J; junction bases left unmatched: 5. The CDR3 is 15 amino acids. Germline CDR1 reads SQVTM; CDR2 reads ANQGSEA.

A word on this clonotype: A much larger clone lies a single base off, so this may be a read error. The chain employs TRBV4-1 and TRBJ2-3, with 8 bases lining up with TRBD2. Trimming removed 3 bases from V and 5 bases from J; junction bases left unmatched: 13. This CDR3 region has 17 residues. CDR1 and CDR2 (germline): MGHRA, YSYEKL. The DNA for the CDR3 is TGCGCCAGCAGCCATTACCTCTACCGGGAGGGAGGAGATACGCAGTATTTT. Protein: CASSHYLYREGGDTQYF.

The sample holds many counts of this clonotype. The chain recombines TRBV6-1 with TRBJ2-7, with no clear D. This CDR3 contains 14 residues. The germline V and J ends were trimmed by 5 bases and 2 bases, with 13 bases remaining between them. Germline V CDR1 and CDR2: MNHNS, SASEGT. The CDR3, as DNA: TGTGCCAGCAGTATAGGACCTCGGACCTACGAGCAGTACTTC. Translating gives CASSIGPRTYEQYF.

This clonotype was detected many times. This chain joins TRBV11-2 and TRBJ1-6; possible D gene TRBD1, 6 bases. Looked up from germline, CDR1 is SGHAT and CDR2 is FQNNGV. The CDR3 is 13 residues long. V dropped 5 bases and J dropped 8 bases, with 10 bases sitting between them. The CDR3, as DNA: TGTGCCAGCAGCAGGGGGAGAGATTCACCCCTCCACTTT. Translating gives CASSRGRDSPLHF. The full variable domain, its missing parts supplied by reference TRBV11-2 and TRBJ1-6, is EAGVAQSPRYKIIEKRQSVAFWCNPISGHATLYWYQQILGQGPKLLIQFQNNGVVDDSQLPKDRFSAERLKGVDSTLKIQPAKLEDSAVYLCASSRGRDSPLHFGNGTRLTVT.

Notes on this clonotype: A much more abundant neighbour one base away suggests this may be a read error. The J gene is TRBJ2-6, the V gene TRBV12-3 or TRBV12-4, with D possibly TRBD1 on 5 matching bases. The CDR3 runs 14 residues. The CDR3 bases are TGTGCCAGCAGGACGCTCTCTGGGGCCAGCGTCCTGACTTTC. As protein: CASRTLSGASVLTF.

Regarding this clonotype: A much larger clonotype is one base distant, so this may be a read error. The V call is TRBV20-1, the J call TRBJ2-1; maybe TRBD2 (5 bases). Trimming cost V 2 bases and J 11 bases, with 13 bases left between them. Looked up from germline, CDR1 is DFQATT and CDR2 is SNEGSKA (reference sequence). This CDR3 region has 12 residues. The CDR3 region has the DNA TGCAGTGCTAGATTGGACGGGGATAAGCAGTTCTTC. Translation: CSARLDGDKQFF.

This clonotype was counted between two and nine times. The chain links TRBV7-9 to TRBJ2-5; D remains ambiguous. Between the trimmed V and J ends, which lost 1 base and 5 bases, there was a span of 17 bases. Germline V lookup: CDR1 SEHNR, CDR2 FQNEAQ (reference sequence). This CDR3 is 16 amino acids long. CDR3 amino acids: CASSLDEPALGETQYF. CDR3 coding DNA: TGTGCCAGCAGCTTAGACGAACCAGCCTTGGGTGAGACCCAGTACTTC.

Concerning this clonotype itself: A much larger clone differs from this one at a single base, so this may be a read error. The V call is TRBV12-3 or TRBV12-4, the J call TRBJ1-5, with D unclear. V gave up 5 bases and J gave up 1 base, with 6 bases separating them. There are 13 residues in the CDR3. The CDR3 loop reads CASSLKSNQPQHF. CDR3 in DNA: TGTGCCAGCAGTCTCAAAAGCAATCAGCCCCAGCATTTT.

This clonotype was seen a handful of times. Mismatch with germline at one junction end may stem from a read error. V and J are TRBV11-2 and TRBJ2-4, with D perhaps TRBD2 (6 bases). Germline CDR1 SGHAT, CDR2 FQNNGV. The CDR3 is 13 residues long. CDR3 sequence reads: CASILEAAGIQYF. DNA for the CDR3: TGTGCCAGCATCTTAGAGGCAGCGGGCATTCAGTACTTT.

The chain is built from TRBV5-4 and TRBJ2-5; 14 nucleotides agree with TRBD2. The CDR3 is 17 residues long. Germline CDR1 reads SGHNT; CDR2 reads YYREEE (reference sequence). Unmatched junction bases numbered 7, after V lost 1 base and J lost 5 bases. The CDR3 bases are TGTGCCAGCAGCTTGATGACTAGCGGGAGGGCCGGGGAGACCCAGTACTTC. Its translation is CASSLMTSGRAGETQYF.

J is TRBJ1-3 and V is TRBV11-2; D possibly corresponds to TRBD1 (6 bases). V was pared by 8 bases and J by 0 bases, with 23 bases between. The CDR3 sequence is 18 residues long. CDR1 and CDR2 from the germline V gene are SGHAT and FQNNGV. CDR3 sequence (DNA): TGTGCCAGCGGCTCGCGCAGGGGCCCCGCCCTCTCTGGAAACACCATATATTTT. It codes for CASGSRRGPALSGNTIYF.